The rows below give T cell receptor beta chains drawn from one sample of a study of shared clonotypes between healthy human individuals. The assay was immunoSEQ multiplex PCR, and TCRdb's table has in-frame clones only and misses some. The sample shows under 2,500,000 clones, approximately 94% of them seen only once. The sample consisted of naive CD4+ T cells sorted from blood. Receptors were obtained from a man between 18 and 29 years old in good health. CDR3s include the opening cysteine and the closing phenylalanine or tryptophan. A D gene is named only where the DNA matches it firmly. Clone size is not always given. Where it is, it says once, few, many or a class for expanded clones.

D gene: NA
clone size: NA
J gene: TRBJ2-7
V gene: TRBV6-5
CDR3 DNA: TGTGCCAGCAGTTCGGGGCCAAGGCCCTACGAGCAGTACTTC
CDR3 protein: CASSSGPRPYEQYF

D gene: NA
clone size: NA
J gene: TRBJ2-3
V gene: TRBV5-1
CDR3 DNA: TGCGCCAGCAGCTTGGTGGCAGGAACAGATACGCAGTATTTT
CDR3 protein: CASSLVAGTDTQYF

D gene: NA
clone size: few
J gene: TRBJ2-2
V gene: TRBV18
CDR3 DNA: TGTGCCAGCTCACCTCCTAACACCGGGGAGCTGTTTTTT
CDR3 protein: CASSPPNTGELFF

D gene: TRBD2
clone size: once
J gene: TRBJ2-4
V gene: TRBV4-1
CDR3 DNA: TGCGCCAGCAGCCAAGATCGGGGGACTAGCGGCATTCAAAACATTCAGTACTTC
CDR3 protein: CASSQDRGTSGIQNIQYF

D gene: TRBD2
clone size: NA
J gene: TRBJ2-7
V gene: TRBV18
CDR3 DNA: TGTGCCAGCTCACCGGTACTAGCGGGTGCTACCTCTGAGCAGTACTTC
CDR3 protein: CASSPVLAGATSEQYF

D gene: NA
clone size: NA
J gene: TRBJ2-5
V gene: TRBV6-6
CDR3 DNA: TGTGCCAGCAGTTGGGATCCCGAGACCCAGTACTTC
CDR3 protein: CASSWDPETQYF

D gene: TRBD2
clone size: NA
J gene: TRBJ2-1
V gene: TRBV27
CDR3 DNA: TGTGCCAGCAGTCGACTAGCAGGTGAGCAGTTCTTC
CDR3 protein: CASSRLAGEQFF

D gene: TRBD2
clone size: NA
J gene: TRBJ2-7
V gene: TRBV6-5
CDR3 DNA: TGTGCCAGCAGTTACGGAGCGGGAGTTTTGAACGAGCAGTACTTC
CDR3 protein: CASSYGAGVLNEQYF

D gene: NA
clone size: NA
J gene: TRBJ2-3
V gene: TRBV5-1
CDR3 DNA: TGCGCCAGCAGCCAAGCGGGCGCTAGCACAGATACGCAGTATTTT
CDR3 protein: CASSQAGASTDTQYF

D gene: NA
clone size: NA
J gene: TRBJ1-4
V gene: TRBV5-4
CDR3 DNA: TGTGCCAGCAGCCTGTCGGCTGCAACTAATGAAAAACTGTTTTTT
CDR3 protein: CASSLSAATNEKLFF

D gene: TRBD2
clone size: NA
J gene: TRBJ2-7
V gene: TRBV7-2
CDR3 DNA: TGTGCCAGCACTAGCGGGGGGTCTGCCTACGAGCAGTACTTC
CDR3 protein: CASTSGGSAYEQYF

D gene: NA
clone size: NA
J gene: TRBJ2-3
V gene: TRBV7-2
CDR3 DNA: TGTGCCAGCAGCTTAGACGTGGGTACGCAGTATTTT
CDR3 protein: CASSLDVGTQYF

D gene: TRBD2
clone size: NA
J gene: TRBJ2-7
V gene: TRBV7-8
CDR3 DNA: TGTGCCAGCAGCTTGACTAGCGGGGGGGTTTACGAGCAGTACTTC
CDR3 protein: CASSLTSGGVYEQYF

D gene: NA
clone size: NA
J gene: TRBJ2-3
V gene: TRBV11-2
CDR3 DNA: TGTGCCAGCAGCCAAACGGACCGAAGGACAGATACGCAGTATTTT
CDR3 protein: CASSQTDRRTDTQYF

D gene: NA
clone size: NA
J gene: TRBJ2-2
V gene: TRBV11-3
CDR3 DNA: TGTGCCAGCAGCCTCGATGGAGACACCGGGGAGCTGTTTTTT
CDR3 protein: CASSLDGDTGELFF

D gene: NA
clone size: NA
J gene: TRBJ2-2
V gene: TRBV27
CDR3 DNA: TGTGCCAGCAGTTATGATCTGAAGGGCACCGGGGAGCTGTTTTTT
CDR3 protein: CASSYDLKGTGELFF

D gene: NA
clone size: NA
J gene: TRBJ2-5
V gene: TRBV28
CDR3 DNA: TGTGCCAGCACCTTTGGGGGTGAAGAGACCCAGTACTTC
CDR3 protein: CASTFGGEETQYF

D gene: TRBD1
clone size: NA
J gene: TRBJ1-1
V gene: TRBV5-1
CDR3 DNA: TGCGCCAGCGCCCGGGTTGAGGGGGCAACAGCTGAAGCTTTCTTT
CDR3 protein: CASARVEGATAEAFF

D gene: TRBD1
clone size: NA
J gene: TRBJ2-5
V gene: TRBV28
CDR3 DNA: TGTGCCAGCGGGACAGGGCCTTTGGAGACCCAGTACTTC
CDR3 protein: CASGTGPLETQYF

D gene: NA
clone size: once
J gene: TRBJ1-1
V gene: TRBV30
CDR3 DNA: TGTGCCTGGAGTGATGCAGGGTCTGTTCGAGCTTTCTTT
CDR3 protein: CAWSDAGSVRAFF

D gene: NA
clone size: NA
J gene: TRBJ1-4
V gene: TRBV6-6
CDR3 DNA: TGTGCCAGCAGTAAGCGATACGGAGTGGGGGATGAAAAACTGTTTTTT
CDR3 protein: CASSKRYGVGDEKLFF

D gene: NA
clone size: NA
J gene: TRBJ1-2
V gene: TRBV11-2
CDR3 DNA: TGTGCCAGCAGCTTAGGTGAGGTCTCCTATGGCTACACCTTC
CDR3 protein: CASSLGEVSYGYTF

D gene: NA
clone size: NA
J gene: TRBJ2-3
V gene: TRBV29-1
CDR3 DNA: TGCAGCGTTGATGCCTCCACCACAGATACGCAGTATTTT
CDR3 protein: CSVDASTTDTQYF

D gene: TRBD1
clone size: NA
J gene: TRBJ1-1
V gene: TRBV10-2
CDR3 DNA: TGCGCCAGCACGGAACAGGGGAGCACTGAAGCTTTCTTT
CDR3 protein: CASTEQGSTEAFF

D gene: TRBD2
clone size: NA
J gene: TRBJ2-1
V gene: TRBV5-6
CDR3 DNA: TGTGCCAGCAGCTTGGAGGCTAGCGGGCGGAGGTTCGATGAGCAGTTCTTC
CDR3 protein: CASSLEASGRRFDEQFF

D gene: TRBD1
clone size: NA
J gene: TRBJ1-5
V gene: TRBV30
CDR3 DNA: TGTGCCTGGAGTGGAGGACAGGGGAATCAGCCCCAGCATTTT
CDR3 protein: CAWSGGQGNQPQHF

D gene: TRBD1
clone size: NA
J gene: TRBJ2-3
V gene: TRBV5-1
CDR3 DNA: TGCGCCAGCAGCTTAGGGGGACAGAACACAGATACGCAGTATTTT
CDR3 protein: CASSLGGQNTDTQYF

D gene: NA
clone size: NA
J gene: TRBJ2-5
V gene: TRBV9
CDR3 DNA: TGTGCCAGCAGCGTAAGGGGGGGCGGAGAGACCCAGTACTTC
CDR3 protein: CASSVRGGGETQYF

D gene: NA
clone size: NA
J gene: TRBJ2-4
V gene: TRBV6-5
CDR3 DNA: TGTGCCAGCAGTACCCGGGCCGGAGCCAAAAACATTCAGTACTTC
CDR3 protein: CASSTRAGAKNIQYF

D gene: NA
clone size: NA
J gene: TRBJ1-6
V gene: TRBV5-6
CDR3 DNA: TGTGCCAGCAGCTCCGGGGGCTATAATTCACCCCTCCACTTT
CDR3 protein: CASSSGGYNSPLHF

D gene: TRBD2
clone size: NA
J gene: TRBJ2-7
V gene: TRBV7-8
CDR3 DNA: TGTGCCAGCAGCGAGGGGACTAGCGGGAGTATTGGCGAGCAGTACTTC
CDR3 protein: CASSEGTSGSIGEQYF

D gene: NA
clone size: NA
J gene: TRBJ1-6
V gene: TRBV7-2
CDR3 DNA: TGTGCCAGCAGCCCCCGAAATTCACCCCTCCACTTT
CDR3 protein: CASSPRNSPLHF

D gene: NA
clone size: NA
J gene: TRBJ2-5
V gene: TRBV10-3
CDR3 DNA: TGTGCCATCAGTGTTGGTACTCAAGAGACCCAGTACTTC
CDR3 protein: CAISVGTQETQYF

D gene: TRBD2
clone size: NA
J gene: TRBJ2-3
V gene: TRBV5-1
CDR3 DNA: TGCGCCAGCAGCTTGGGAAGGACTAGCGGGAGCCCAGATACGCAGTATTTT
CDR3 protein: CASSLGRTSGSPDTQYF

D gene: TRBD2
clone size: once
J gene: TRBJ2-3
V gene: TRBV5-1
CDR3 DNA: TGCGCCAGCAGTCCTCTAGCGGGAACCACAGATACGCAGTATTTT
CDR3 protein: CASSPLAGTTDTQYF

D gene: NA
clone size: once
J gene: TRBJ2-3
V gene: TRBV5-1
CDR3 DNA: TGCGCCAGCAGCTTGAACAGGAACTTCGGCGATACGCAGTATTTT
CDR3 protein: CASSLNRNFGDTQYF

D gene: TRBD2
clone size: NA
J gene: TRBJ2-7
V gene: TRBV10-3
CDR3 DNA: TGTGCCATCAGCCGGGGACTAGCGGGGGAGATCTACGAGCAGTACTTC
CDR3 protein: CAISRGLAGEIYEQYF

D gene: TRBD1
clone size: NA
J gene: TRBJ1-1
V gene: TRBV4-1
CDR3 DNA: TGCGCCAGCGCTCGCGACAGGGTTCGATCTGAAGCTTTCTTT
CDR3 protein: CASARDRVRSEAFF

D gene: NA
clone size: NA
J gene: TRBJ1-6
V gene: TRBV7-2
CDR3 DNA: TGTGCCAGCAGTAACAGAGGCTCCTATAATTCACCCCTCCACTTT
CDR3 protein: CASSNRGSYNSPLHF

D gene: TRBD1
clone size: NA
J gene: TRBJ1-1
V gene: TRBV2
CDR3 DNA: TGTGCCAGCAGAGCCCTTGACAGGGTGAGAGCTTTCTTT
CDR3 protein: CASRALDRVRAFF

D gene: TRBD1
clone size: NA
J gene: TRBJ1-2
V gene: TRBV7-9
CDR3 DNA: TGTGCCAGCAGCTCTCGCGGACAGGGCCATGGCTACACCTTC
CDR3 protein: CASSSRGQGHGYTF

D gene: NA
clone size: NA
J gene: TRBJ1-4
V gene: TRBV6-1
CDR3 DNA: TGTGCCAGCAGTGAAGACTCTTACAGGGTACGGGAAAAACTGTTTTTT
CDR3 protein: CASSEDSYRVREKLFF

D gene: TRBD2
clone size: NA
J gene: TRBJ2-5
V gene: TRBV25-1
CDR3 DNA: TGTGCCAGCAGTAGCGGGACCAGAGAGACCCAGTACTTC
CDR3 protein: CASSSGTRETQYF

D gene: NA
clone size: NA
J gene: TRBJ2-2
V gene: TRBV2
CDR3 DNA: TGTGCCACCTTAACAGGGATGGGCGGGGAGCTGTTTTTT
CDR3 protein: CATLTGMGGELFF

D gene: TRBD2
clone size: NA
J gene: TRBJ2-3
V gene: TRBV9
CDR3 DNA: TGTGCCAGCAGCGTCACCTCGACTAGCGGCACAGATACGCAGTATTTT
CDR3 protein: CASSVTSTSGTDTQYF

D gene: NA
clone size: NA
J gene: TRBJ2-1
V gene: TRBV5-1
CDR3 DNA: TGCGCCAGCAGCTTGCGGCTTGCGGGGTTAAACAATGAGCAGTTCTTC
CDR3 protein: CASSLRLAGLNNEQFF

D gene: TRBD2
clone size: NA
J gene: TRBJ2-3
V gene: TRBV10-1
CDR3 DNA: TGCGCCAGCAGTTTAGCGGGAACAGATACGCAGTATTTT
CDR3 protein: CASSLAGTDTQYF

D gene: NA
clone size: NA
J gene: TRBJ1-4
V gene: TRBV10-3
CDR3 DNA: TGTGCCATCAGCGGGGGCGAAAAACTGTTTTTT
CDR3 protein: CAISGGEKLFF

D gene: NA
clone size: NA
J gene: TRBJ2-7
V gene: TRBV4-2
CDR3 DNA: TGTGCCAGCAGCCAAGATTTAGTTGACTCCTACGAGCAGTACTTC
CDR3 protein: CASSQDLVDSYEQYF

D gene: TRBD1
clone size: once
J gene: TRBJ2-1
V gene: TRBV27
CDR3 DNA: TGTGCCAGCAGTTTATCTCCTTCCGGGACAGACTACAATGAGCAGTTCTTC
CDR3 protein: CASSLSPSGTDYNEQFF

D gene: NA
clone size: NA
J gene: TRBJ1-4
V gene: TRBV6-1
CDR3 DNA: TGTGCCAGCAGTCTGACAGTCAGTAATGAAAAACTGTTTTTT
CDR3 protein: CASSLTVSNEKLFF

D gene: NA
clone size: NA
J gene: TRBJ2-7
V gene: TRBV5-1
CDR3 DNA: TGCGCCAGCAGCTTGGACTCTACTACCTACGAGCAGTACTTC
CDR3 protein: CASSLDSTTYEQYF

D gene: NA
clone size: NA
J gene: TRBJ1-5
V gene: TRBV2
CDR3 DNA: TGTGCCAGCAGTGTGACAGGTAGACCTGGCAATCAGCCCCAGCATTTT
CDR3 protein: CASSVTGRPGNQPQHF